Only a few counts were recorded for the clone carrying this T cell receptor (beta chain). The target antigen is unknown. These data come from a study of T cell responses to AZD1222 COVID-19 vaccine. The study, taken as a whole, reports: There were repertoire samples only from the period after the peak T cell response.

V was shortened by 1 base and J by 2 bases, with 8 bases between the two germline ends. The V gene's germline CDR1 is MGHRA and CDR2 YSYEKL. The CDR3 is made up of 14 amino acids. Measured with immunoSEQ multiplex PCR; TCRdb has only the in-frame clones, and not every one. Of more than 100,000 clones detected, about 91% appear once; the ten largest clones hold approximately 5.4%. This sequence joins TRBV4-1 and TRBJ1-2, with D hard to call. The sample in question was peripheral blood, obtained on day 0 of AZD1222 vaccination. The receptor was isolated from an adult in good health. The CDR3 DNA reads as TGCGCCAGCAGCCAAGCCGCAGCGAACTATGGCTACACCTTC. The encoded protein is CASSQAAANYGYTF.